These T cell receptor beta chains were read from a single sample in a study of vaccination and CD4 T cells after COVID-19. Antigens for these TCRs are unknown. MiXCR, applied by TCRdb to the PCR reads, yields one record per CDR3 protein. This sample yields 8,000 to 8,500 distinct CDR3 sequences, of which about 46% are seen a single time; around 21% belongs to the top ten. Sequencing input: CD4+ T cells from blood, cultured in vitro. Receptors originate from a human donor who had recovered from COVID-19. Both conserved end residues are part of each CDR3. D genes are given only for firm matches. Size is stated for part of the rows, as once, few or many counts, or as a class when the clone is expanded.

>TRBJ1-5|-|-|TRBV7-2
TGTGCCAGCAGTTTGATTTTGGGGTACGGGCAGCCCCAGCATTTT
CASSLILGYGQPQHF
>TRBJ2-2|once|-|TRBV7-2
TGTGCCAGCAGCTTAGCTATAACCGGGGAGCTGTTTTTT
CASSLAITGELFF
>TRBJ1-1|-|-|TRBV20-1
TGCAGTGCTCTTCCCCCGTTGGGCTTGGTCACTGAAGCTTTCTTT
CSALPPLGLVTEAFF
>TRBJ2-3|-|-|TRBV7-2
TGTGCCAGCAGCTTAGCGAACACAGATACGCAGTATTTT
CASSLANTDTQYF
>TRBJ1-2|few|-|TRBV6-5
TGTGCCAGCAGTTACTCGAGATTTGCTTATGGCTACACCTTC
CASSYSRFAYGYTF
>TRBJ2-7|-|-|TRBV7-8
TGTGCCAGCAGCTTAGCGGGGGGCCCGACCTACGAGCAGTACTTC
CASSLAGGPTYEQYF
>TRBJ2-5|-|-|TRBV5-4
TGTGCCAGCAGCCGGGACCCCCAAGAGACCCAGTACTTC
CASSRDPQETQYF
>TRBJ1-1|-|-|TRBV6-1
TGTGCCAGCAGTGAAGTAGTCGGGAGGAACACTGAAGCTTTCTTT
CASSEVVGRNTEAFF
>TRBJ2-7|-|-|TRBV11-3
TGTGCCAGCAGCCTAGGAGCCGGGACACTGCAGTACTTC
CASSLGAGTLQYF
>TRBJ1-1|few|-|TRBV6-1
TGTGCCAGCAGTGTACGGAGACAAACTGAAGCTTTCTTT
CASSVRRQTEAFF
>TRBJ2-3|-|TRBD1|TRBV27
TGTGCCAGCAGTTTAAGGGGACAGGGCAGGGATACGCAGTATTTT
CASSLRGQGRDTQYF
>TRBJ1-1|-|-|TRBV7-2
TGTGCCAGCAACATTGACGGGAACACTGAAGCTTTCTTT
CASNIDGNTEAFF
>TRBJ2-3|-|TRBD1|TRBV5-4
TGTGCCAGCAGCCTATGGACAGGGGGAAGAGATACGCAGTATTTT
CASSLWTGGRDTQYF
>TRBJ1-1|-|-|TRBV11-3
TGTGCCAGCAGCCCCCGTTGGGGGGCGGACACTGAAGCTTTCTTT
CASSPRWGADTEAFF
>TRBJ2-7|-|TRBD1|TRBV5-1
TGCGCCAGCACCCTCCGGCCGACCGGGACAGGCTCCTACGAGCAGTACTTC
CASTLRPTGTGSYEQYF
>TRBJ1-2|few|TRBD1|TRBV15
TGTGCCACCAGCAGACGGACAGGCGGCGGAGGCGGCTACACCTTC
CATSRRTGGGGGYTF
>TRBJ1-1|-|-|TRBV12-3/TRBV12-4
TGTGCCAGCAAAAGGAGGAGGGAATCGGACACTGAAGCTTTCTTT
CASKRRRESDTEAFF
>TRBJ1-6|-|TRBD1|TRBV30
TGTGCCTGGAGCCTCAGGGGGGGGGGCAGGAATTCACCCCTCCACTTT
CAWSLRGGGRNSPLHF
>TRBJ2-7|-|TRBD2|TRBV11-2
TGTGCCAGCAGCCCCGGGGGGGGGGAGCAGTACTTC
CASSPGGGEQYF
>TRBJ1-6|hyperexpanded|TRBD1|TRBV12-3/TRBV12-4
TGTGCCAGCAGTCGTACAGGGGGACGGAGCTCCTATAATTCACCCCTCCACTTT
CASSRTGGRSSYNSPLHF
>TRBJ2-5|-|-|TRBV5-5
TGTGCCAGCAGCTTGGTAGTAGTCTCAGAGACCCAGTACTTC
CASSLVVVSETQYF
>TRBJ1-5|medium-sized|TRBD1|TRBV28
TGTGCCAGCAGCCGGACAGGGAACACTCAGCCCCAGCATTTT
CASSRTGNTQPQHF
>TRBJ1-1|-|-|TRBV18
TGTGCCAGCTCACCACAGCCGGTACGGTCGAACACTGAAGCTTTCTTT
CASSPQPVRSNTEAFF
>TRBJ2-7|few|TRBD2|TRBV19
TGTGCCAGTAGTATAGATGGTAGCGGGGGCGTCTACGAGCAGTACTTC
CASSIDGSGGVYEQYF
>TRBJ2-5|few|-|TRBV7-2
TGTGCCAGCAGCTTAGTAGGGTACCAAGAGACCCAGTACTTC
CASSLVGYQETQYF
>TRBJ1-1|few|-|TRBV15
TGTGCCACCAGCTGGGGGGGAACAGGGTGGATGAACACTGAAGCTTTCTTT
CATSWGGTGWMNTEAFF
>TRBJ1-1|few|-|TRBV12-3/TRBV12-4
TGTGCCAGCAGTTATCGGGTGGGAGTGAACACTGAAGCTTTCTTT
CASSYRVGVNTEAFF
>TRBJ2-7|-|TRBD2|TRBV7-3
TGTGCCAGCAGCTTAATGGCGGGGGTCTCCTACGAGCAGTACTTC
CASSLMAGVSYEQYF
>TRBJ2-1|few|TRBD1|TRBV19
TGTGCCAGTAGCCAAGACGGGACAGCCTACAATGAGCAGTTCTTC
CASSQDGTAYNEQFF
>TRBJ1-6|few|TRBD1|TRBV6-5
TGTGCCAGCAGTTACGGTGGGACAGGGTTGAAGGGGAATTCACCCCTCCACTTT
CASSYGGTGLKGNSPLHF
>TRBJ2-3|few|-|TRBV20-1
TGCAGTGCTAGGTGGGGCACAGATACGCAGTATTTT
CSARWGTDTQYF
>TRBJ2-7|-|-|TRBV28
TGTGCCAGCAGTTTAGGAGAACAGGTGGGGCCGCGCGAGCAGTACTTC
CASSLGEQVGPREQYF
>TRBJ1-5|-|-|TRBV25-1
TGTGCCAGCAGTCACCGACAGAGCAATCAGCCCCGGCATTTT
CASSHRQSNQPRHF
>TRBJ2-7|-|-|TRBV11-3
TGTGCCAGCAGCCGCTCAATCACAGGCGAGCAGTACTTC
CASSRSITGEQYF
>TRBJ1-1|few|-|TRBV7-2
TGTGCCAGCAGGTTTCAGAGTCTGAACACTGAAGCTTTCTTT
CASRFQSLNTEAFF
>TRBJ1-6|large|TRBD1|TRBV12-3/TRBV12-4
TGTGCCAGCAGTCGAACAGGACAGGGGAGCTCCTATAATTCACCCCTCCACTTT
CASSRTGQGSSYNSPLHF
>TRBJ1-6|few|-|TRBV19
TGTGCCACGGGCAGGGAGGATAATTCACCCCTCCACTTT
CATGREDNSPLHF
>TRBJ1-5|-|-|TRBV19
TGTGCCAGTAGCATCGCCCCTAGGGGAATTAGCAATCAGCCCCAGCATTTT
CASSIAPRGISNQPQHF
>TRBJ2-5|few|-|TRBV6-1
TGTGCCAGCACCGACATGTCCACCTTAGCGACCCAGTACTTC
CASTDMSTLATQYF
>TRBJ2-7|-|TRBD1|TRBV10-3
TGTGCCATCAGTGACCGGGGACAGGACGAGCAGTACTTC
CAISDRGQDEQYF
>TRBJ2-7|once|-|TRBV7-9
TGTGCCAGCAGCCCCCTGGGGGGTCCAGGGAACGAGCAGTACTTC
CASSPLGGPGNEQYF
>TRBJ2-1|-|TRBD2|TRBV7-8
TGTGCCAGCAAGCTTGGGCGGGGGAGCAATGAGCAGTTCTTC
CASKLGRGSNEQFF
>TRBJ2-2|-|-|TRBV11-3
TGTGCCAGCAGCTCCACCCCCACCGGGGAGCTGTTTTTT
CASSSTPTGELFF
>TRBJ1-6|-|-|TRBV11-2
TGTGCCAGCAGCTTGGGATGGTCCCTCCACTTT
CASSLGWSLHF
>TRBJ2-6|-|-|TRBV20-1
TGCAGTGCTAGAGCCGCAGTTCTGGCTGGGGCCAACGTCCTGACTTTC
CSARAAVLAGANVLTF
>TRBJ1-1|few|-|TRBV15
TGTGCCACCAGCGTCAGGACAGCGAACACTGAAGCTTTCTTT
CATSVRTANTEAFF
>TRBJ1-4|-|-|TRBV7-9
TGTGCCAGCAGCCCCTTTGGAACTAATGAAAAACTGTTTTTT
CASSPFGTNEKLFF
>TRBJ1-1|few|-|TRBV6-1
TGTGCCAGCAGCCGACGGGAGCCGAACACTGAAGCTTTCTTT
CASSRREPNTEAFF
>TRBJ1-2|medium-sized|TRBD1|TRBV6-2/TRBV6-3
TGTGCCAGCAGTTACTCGACAGGGGCACTTGGTGGCTACACCTTC
CASSYSTGALGGYTF
>TRBJ1-1|few|-|TRBV20-1
TGCAGTGCTAAATACGGGGGGAAGAACACTGAAGCTTTCTTT
CSAKYGGKNTEAFF
>TRBJ1-2|few|-|TRBV25-1
TGTGCCAGCAGGCTTGAGGTATATTATGGCTACACCTTC
CASRLEVYYGYTF